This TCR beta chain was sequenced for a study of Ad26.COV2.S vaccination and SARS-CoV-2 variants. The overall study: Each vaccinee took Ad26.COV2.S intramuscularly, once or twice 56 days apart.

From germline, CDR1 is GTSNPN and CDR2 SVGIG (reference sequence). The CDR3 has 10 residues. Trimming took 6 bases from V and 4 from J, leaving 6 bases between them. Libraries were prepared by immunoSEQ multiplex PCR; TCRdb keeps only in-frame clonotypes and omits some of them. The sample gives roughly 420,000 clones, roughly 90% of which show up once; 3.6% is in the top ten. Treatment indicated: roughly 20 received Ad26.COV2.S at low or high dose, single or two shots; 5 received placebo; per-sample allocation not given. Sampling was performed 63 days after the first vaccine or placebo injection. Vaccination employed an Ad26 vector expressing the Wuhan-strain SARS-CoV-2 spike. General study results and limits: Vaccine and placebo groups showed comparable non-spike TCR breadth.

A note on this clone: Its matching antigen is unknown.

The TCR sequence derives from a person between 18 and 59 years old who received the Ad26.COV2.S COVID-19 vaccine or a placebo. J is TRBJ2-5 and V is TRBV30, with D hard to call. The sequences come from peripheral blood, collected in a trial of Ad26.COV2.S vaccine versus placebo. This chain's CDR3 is CACYSETQYF. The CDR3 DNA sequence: TGTGCCTGTTACTCAGAGACCCAGTACTTC.